This T cell receptor beta chain emerged from a study of OX40 agonist ivuxolimab in advanced cancers. Overall study context: As their treatment, patients were administered ivuxolimab, an agonistic anti-OX40 (CD134) antibody. Therapy given before enrollment (anti-PD-1, anti-PD-L1 or anti-CTLA-4) was allowed, and 40% to 50% had some. Each patient was given ivuxolimab into a vein every 2 weeks, at 0.01 to 10 mg/kg. Study results and caveats: Among expanded peripheral T cells, antigen specificity went undetermined.

For this clone: The antigen is not known.

The CDR3 has 13 residues. The V gene's germline CDR1 is SGHAT and CDR2 FQNNGV. Trimming removed 5 bases at V and 2 bases at J, with 9 bases between. Sequencing was performed with immunoSEQ multiplex PCR; in TCRdb, only in-frame clones are kept and a portion is missing. The data contain 53,000 or so clones, roughly 79% of them seen just once; the ten biggest clones take up 2.4%. The sample here was CD4+ or CD8+ T cells sorted from blood, taken in a trial of the OX40 agonist ivuxolimab. This TCR was sampled from an adult with an advanced solid tumor such as melanoma, head and neck, liver or kidney cancer. This chain uses TRBV11-2 with TRBJ1-1, with D possibly TRBD1 on 6 matching bases. CDR3 nucleotides: TGTGCCAGCAGCGAGGGGGAAAACACTGAAGCTTTCTTT. Amino acids: CASSEGENTEAFF. Full variable domain (rest looked up from reference TRBV11-2 and TRBJ1-1): EAGVAQSPRYKIIEKRQSVAFWCNPISGHATLYWYQQILGQGPKLLIQFQNNGVVDDSQLPKDRFSAERLKGVDSTLKIQPAKLEDSAVYLCASSEGENTEAFFGQGTRLTVV.